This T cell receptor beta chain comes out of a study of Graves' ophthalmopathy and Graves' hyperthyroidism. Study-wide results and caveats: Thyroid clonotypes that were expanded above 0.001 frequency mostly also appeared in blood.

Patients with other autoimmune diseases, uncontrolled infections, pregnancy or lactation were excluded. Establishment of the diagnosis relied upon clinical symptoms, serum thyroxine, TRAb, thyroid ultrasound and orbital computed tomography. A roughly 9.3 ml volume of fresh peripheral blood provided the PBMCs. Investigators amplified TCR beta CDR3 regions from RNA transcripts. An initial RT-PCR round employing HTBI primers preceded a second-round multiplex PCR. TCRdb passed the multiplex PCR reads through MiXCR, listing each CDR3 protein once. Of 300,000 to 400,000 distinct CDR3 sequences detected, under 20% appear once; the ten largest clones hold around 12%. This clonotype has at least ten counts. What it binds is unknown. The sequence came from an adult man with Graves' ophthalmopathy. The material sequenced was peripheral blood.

The DNA of the CDR3 is TGTGCCTGGAGTGTACTGGGGGCACACGAGCAGTACTTC. Residues: CAWSVLGAHEQYF. The chain carries TRBV30 and TRBJ2-7; TRBD1 might be the D (6 bases). V shed 0 bases and J shed 5 bases, with 11 bases lying between them. Germline-derived CDR1 and CDR2 are GTSNPN and SVGIG (reference sequence). This CDR3 contains 13 residues.